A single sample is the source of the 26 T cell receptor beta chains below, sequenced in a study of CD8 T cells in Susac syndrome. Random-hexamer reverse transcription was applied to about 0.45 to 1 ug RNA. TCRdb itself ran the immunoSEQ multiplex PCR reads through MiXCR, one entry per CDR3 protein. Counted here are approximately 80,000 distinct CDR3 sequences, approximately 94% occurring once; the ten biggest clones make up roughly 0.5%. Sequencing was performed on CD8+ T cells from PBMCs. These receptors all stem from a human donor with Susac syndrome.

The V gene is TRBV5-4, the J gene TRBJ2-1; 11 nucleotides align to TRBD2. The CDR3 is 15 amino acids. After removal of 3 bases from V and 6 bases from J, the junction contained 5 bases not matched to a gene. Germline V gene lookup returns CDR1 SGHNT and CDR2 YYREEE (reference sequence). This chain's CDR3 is CASSSRLAGINEQFF. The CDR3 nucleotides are TGTGCCAGCAGCTCCCGACTAGCGGGGATCAATGAGCAGTTCTTC.

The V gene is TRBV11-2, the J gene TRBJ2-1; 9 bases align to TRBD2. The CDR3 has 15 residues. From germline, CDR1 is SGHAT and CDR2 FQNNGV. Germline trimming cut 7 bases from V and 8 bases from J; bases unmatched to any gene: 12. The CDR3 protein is CASILWEAGGHEQFF. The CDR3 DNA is TGTGCCAGCATCCTCTGGGAAGCGGGGGGTCATGAGCAGTTCTTC.

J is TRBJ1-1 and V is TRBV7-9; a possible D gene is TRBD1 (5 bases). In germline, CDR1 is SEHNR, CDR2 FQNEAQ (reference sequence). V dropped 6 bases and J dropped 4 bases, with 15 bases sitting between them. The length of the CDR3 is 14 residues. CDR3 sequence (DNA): TGTGCCAGCAGACCCACCGGGACTATCACTGAAGCTTTCTTT. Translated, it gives CASRPTGTITEAFF.

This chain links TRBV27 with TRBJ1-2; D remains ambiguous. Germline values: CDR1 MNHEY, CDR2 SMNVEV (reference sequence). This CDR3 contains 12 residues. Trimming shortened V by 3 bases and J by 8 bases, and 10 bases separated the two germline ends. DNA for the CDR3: TGTGCCAGCAGTTTGGCGGGGAGGGGCTACACCTTC. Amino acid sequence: CASSLAGRGYTF.

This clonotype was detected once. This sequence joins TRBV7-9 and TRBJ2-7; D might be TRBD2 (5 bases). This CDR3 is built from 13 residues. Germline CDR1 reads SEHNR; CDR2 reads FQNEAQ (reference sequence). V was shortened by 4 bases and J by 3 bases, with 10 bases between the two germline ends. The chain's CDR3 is CASSSPGVYEQYF. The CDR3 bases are TGTGCCAGCAGCTCCCCCGGGGTCTACGAGCAGTACTTC.

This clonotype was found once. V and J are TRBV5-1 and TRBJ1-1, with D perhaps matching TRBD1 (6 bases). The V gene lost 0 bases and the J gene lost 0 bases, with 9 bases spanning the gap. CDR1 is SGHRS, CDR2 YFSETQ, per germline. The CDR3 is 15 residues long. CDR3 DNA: TGCGCCAGCAGCTTGGACAGGGTTCTGAACACTGAAGCTTTCTTT. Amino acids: CASSLDRVLNTEAFF.

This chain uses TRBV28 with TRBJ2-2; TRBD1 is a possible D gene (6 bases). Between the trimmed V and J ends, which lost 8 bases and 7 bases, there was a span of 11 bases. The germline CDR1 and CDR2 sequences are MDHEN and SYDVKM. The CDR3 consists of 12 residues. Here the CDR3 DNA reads TGTGCCAGCTCAGGGGTGGGCGGGGAGCTGTTTTTT. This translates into CASSGVGGELFF.

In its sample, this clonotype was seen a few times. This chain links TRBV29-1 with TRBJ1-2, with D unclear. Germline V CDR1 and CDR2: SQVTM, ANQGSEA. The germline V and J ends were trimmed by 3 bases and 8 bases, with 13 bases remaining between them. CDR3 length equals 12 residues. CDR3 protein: CSVDRGSYGYTF. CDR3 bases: TGCAGCGTTGATAGAGGCTCGTACGGCTACACCTTC.

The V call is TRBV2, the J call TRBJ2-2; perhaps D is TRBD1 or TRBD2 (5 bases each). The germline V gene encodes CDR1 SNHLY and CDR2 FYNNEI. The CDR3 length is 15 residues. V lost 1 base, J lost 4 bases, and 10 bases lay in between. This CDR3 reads CASSEVGGSTGELFF. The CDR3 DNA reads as TGTGCCAGCAGTGAAGTTGGGGGATCCACCGGGGAGCTGTTTTTT.

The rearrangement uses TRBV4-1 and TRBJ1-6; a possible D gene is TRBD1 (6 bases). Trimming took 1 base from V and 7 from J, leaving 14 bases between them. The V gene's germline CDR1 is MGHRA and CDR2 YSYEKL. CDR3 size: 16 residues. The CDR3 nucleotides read TGCGCCAGCAGCCAAGGCCACAGGGAATTAAATTCACCCCTCCACTTT. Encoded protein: CASSQGHRELNSPLHF.

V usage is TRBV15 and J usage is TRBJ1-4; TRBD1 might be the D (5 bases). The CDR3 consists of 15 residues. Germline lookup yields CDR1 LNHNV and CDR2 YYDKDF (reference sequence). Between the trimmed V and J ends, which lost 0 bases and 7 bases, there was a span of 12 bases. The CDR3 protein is CATSRDRGLSEKLFF. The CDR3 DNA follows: TGTGCCACCAGCAGAGATAGGGGTCTGAGTGAAAAACTGTTTTTT.

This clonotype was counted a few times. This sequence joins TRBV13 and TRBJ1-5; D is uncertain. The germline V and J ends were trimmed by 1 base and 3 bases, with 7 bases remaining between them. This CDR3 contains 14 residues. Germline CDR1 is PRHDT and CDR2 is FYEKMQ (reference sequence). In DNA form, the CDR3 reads TGTGCCAGCAGCTTAGTCGCAGTCAATCAGCCCCAGCATTTT. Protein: CASSLVAVNQPQHF.

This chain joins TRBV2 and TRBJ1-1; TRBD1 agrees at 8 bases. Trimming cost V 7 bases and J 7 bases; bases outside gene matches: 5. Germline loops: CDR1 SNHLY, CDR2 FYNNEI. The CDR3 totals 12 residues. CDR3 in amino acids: CASNDRGLEAFF. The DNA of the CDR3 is TGTGCCAGCAACGACAGGGGCCTTGAAGCTTTCTTT.

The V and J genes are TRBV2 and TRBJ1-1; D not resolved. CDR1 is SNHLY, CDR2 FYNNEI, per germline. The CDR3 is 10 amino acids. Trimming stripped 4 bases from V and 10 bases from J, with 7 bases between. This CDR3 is CASSGKGAFF. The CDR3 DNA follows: TGTGCCAGCAGTGGGAAGGGAGCTTTCTTT.

The DNA for the CDR3 is TGTGCCAGCAGTGAGACAGGGGGCGACACCGGGGAGCTGTTTTTT. It is translated as CASSETGGDTGELFF. The rearrangement links TRBV6-4 to TRBJ2-2; 10 bases match TRBD1. With V trimmed by 3 bases and J by 3 bases, 1 base remained unmatched. The CDR3 runs to 15 residues. Germline CDR1 is MRHNA and CDR2 is SNTAGT.

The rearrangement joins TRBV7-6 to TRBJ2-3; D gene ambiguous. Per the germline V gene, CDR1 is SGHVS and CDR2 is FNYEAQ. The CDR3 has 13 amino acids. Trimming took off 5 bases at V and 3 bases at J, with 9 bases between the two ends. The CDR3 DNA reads TGTGCCAGCAGCCCAACAGAAACAGATACGCAGTATTTT. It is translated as CASSPTETDTQYF.

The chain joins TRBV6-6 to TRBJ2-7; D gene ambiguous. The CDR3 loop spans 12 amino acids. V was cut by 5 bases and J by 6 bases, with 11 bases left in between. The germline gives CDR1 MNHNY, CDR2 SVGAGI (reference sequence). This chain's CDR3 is CASSPVIREQYF. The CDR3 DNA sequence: TGTGCCAGCAGTCCTGTCATACGCGAGCAGTACTTC.

The chain's CDR3 is CASSLFSEQYF. CDR3 nucleotides: TGTGCCAGCAGTTTATTTTCCGAGCAGTACTTC. This rearrangement joins TRBV28 to TRBJ2-7; no definite D call. This CDR3 is 11 amino acids long. Germline assignment: CDR1 MDHEN and CDR2 SYDVKM. The V gene lost 1 base and the J gene lost 6 bases, with 4 bases spanning the gap.

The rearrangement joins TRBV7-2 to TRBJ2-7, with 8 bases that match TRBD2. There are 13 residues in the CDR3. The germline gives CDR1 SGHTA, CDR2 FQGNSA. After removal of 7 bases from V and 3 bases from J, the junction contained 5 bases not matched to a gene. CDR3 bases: TGTGCCAGCATCGGGACTAGTGGCTACGAGCAGTACTTC. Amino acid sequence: CASIGTSGYEQYF.

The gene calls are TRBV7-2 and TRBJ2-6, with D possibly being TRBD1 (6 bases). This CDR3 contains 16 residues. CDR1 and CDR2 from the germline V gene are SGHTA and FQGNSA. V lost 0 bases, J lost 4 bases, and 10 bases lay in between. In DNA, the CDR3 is TGTGCCAGCAGCTTAGCTGGGGGCGGAGGGGCCAACGTCCTGACTTTC. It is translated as CASSLAGGGGANVLTF.

The CDR3 DNA reads TGTGCCAGCAGGGAGGGCGGGGAGCAGTTCTTC. Its protein is CASREGGEQFF. The V call is TRBV5-4, the J call TRBJ2-1; possibly TRBD2 for D (6 bases). The CDR3 spans 11 residues. Trimming left V 5 bases short and J 10 bases short, with 10 bases between. The V gene's germline CDR1 is SGHNT and CDR2 YYREEE (reference sequence).

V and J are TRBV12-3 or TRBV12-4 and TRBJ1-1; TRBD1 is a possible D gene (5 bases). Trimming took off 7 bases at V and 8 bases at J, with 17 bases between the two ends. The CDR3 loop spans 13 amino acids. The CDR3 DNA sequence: TGTGCCAGCACCTCTAAGTTCGGGGCAGAAGCTTTCTTT. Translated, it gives CASTSKFGAEAFF.

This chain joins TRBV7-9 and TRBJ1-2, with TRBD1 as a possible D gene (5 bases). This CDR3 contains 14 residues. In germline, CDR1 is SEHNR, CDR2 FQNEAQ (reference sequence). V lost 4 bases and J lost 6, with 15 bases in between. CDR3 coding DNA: TGTGCCAGCAGCTCGGGACGGGCGTTGGATGGCTACACCTTC. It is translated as CASSSGRALDGYTF.

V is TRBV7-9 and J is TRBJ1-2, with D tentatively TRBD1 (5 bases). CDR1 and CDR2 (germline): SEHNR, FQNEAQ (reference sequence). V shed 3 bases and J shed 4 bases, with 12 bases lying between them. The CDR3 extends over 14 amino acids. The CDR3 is CASSLGGDPYGYTF. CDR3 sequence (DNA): TGTGCCAGCAGCTTGGGGGGGGATCCCTATGGCTACACCTTC. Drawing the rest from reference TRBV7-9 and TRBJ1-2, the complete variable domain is DTGVSQNPRHKITKRGQNVTFRCDPISEHNRLYWYRQTLGQGPEFLTYFQNEAQLEKSRLLSDRFSAERPKGSFSTLEIQRTEQGDSAMYLCASSLGGDPYGYTFGSGTRLTVV.

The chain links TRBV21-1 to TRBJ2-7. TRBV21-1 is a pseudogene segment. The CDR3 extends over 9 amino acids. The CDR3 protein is CASVYEQYF. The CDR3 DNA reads TGTGCCAGCGTATACGAGCAGTACTTC.

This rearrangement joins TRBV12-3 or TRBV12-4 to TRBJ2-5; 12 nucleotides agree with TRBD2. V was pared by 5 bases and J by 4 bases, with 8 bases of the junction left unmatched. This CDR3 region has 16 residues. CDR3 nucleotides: TGTGCCAGCAGTCACCCTAGCGGGGGGGCCGGAGAGACCCAGTACTTC. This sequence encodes CASSHPSGGAGETQYF.